This TCR beta chain was recovered during a study of T cell responses to AZD1222 COVID-19 vaccine. Study-wide findings and caveats: Repertoires were obtained only post-peak T cell response.

Pooling covered second doses at about 4 or about 12 weeks. This clone was found once. No antigen is known for it. V shed 4 bases and J shed 9 bases, with 19 bases lying between them. CDR1 is MDHEN and CDR2 is SYDVKM in the germline V gene. The CDR3 runs 15 residues. TCRdb's copy holds only in-frame clones and misses some; the assay was immunoSEQ multiplex PCR. The sample includes about 150,000 clones, roughly 90% seen only once; the top ten take approximately 1.6%. This rearrangement joins TRBV28 to TRBJ1-3; TRBD1 is a possible D gene (5 bases). Here the sequenced sample was peripheral blood, taken 28 days after the second AZD1222 dose. The clonotype originates from an adult who received the AZD1222 COVID-19 vaccine. DNA of the CDR3: TGTGCCAGCAGTTCGTATGACGGGGCTTGGGGCACCATATATTTT. Translating gives CASSSYDGAWGTIYF.